This record concerns one TCR beta chain sequence. The CDR3 totals 14 residues. CDR1 and CDR2 (germline): SGHAT, FQNNGV. V trimming: 8 bases; J trimming: 5 bases; junction bases outside the gene matches: 7. Assay: immunoSEQ multiplex PCR; the TCRdb copy retains only in-frame clones and omits some. The table records 2 million to 3 million clones, roughly 93% of them present only once. This entry comes from a study of shared clonotypes between healthy human individuals. Across the study: Researchers assigned three CD4 naive, three CD4 memory, two CD8 naive and one CD8 memory plate to each donor.

The rearrangement links TRBV11-2 to TRBJ2-2; 8 bases line up with TRBD1. Sequencing used naive CD4+ T cells from PBMCs. Subset indicated: CD45RA+ positively selected. The clonotype was recovered from a young man in good health. Some clones in this sample may be carry-over from other donors' samples. The CDR3 is CASEDRVVTGELFF. The CDR3 nucleotides read TGTGCCAGCGAGGACAGGGTGGTGACCGGGGAGCTGTTTTTT.